This T cell receptor beta chain appears in the sequencing data of a study of blood T cells in healthy people across ages (dated by TCRdb to between 2014 and 2016). Regarding the research as a whole: In model experiments, template switching captured roughly one uniquely barcoded TCR beta cDNA molecule for every two T cells. The study measured age-related changes in TCR beta repertoire diversity using deep sequencing normalized with unique cDNA molecular identifiers. The donors were split into four age groups: young (average 16 years), middle-aged (roughly 39), aged (roughly 68) and long-lived (over 75). To avoid experimental bias, donors of different ages were spread randomly across the sequencing lanes. For two donors (one aged 18 to 30 and one aged 80 or older), the study analyzed two additional independent replicas of 1 million unique cDNA reads from the same blood draw. Points the paper makes about the study in general: Donor CMV infection status was unknown, potentially confounding age-related changes in expanded clonotypes. Estimates of total diversity based on one million sequenced T cells were considered lower bounds and underestimates. The long-lived group showed more naive CD4+ T cells, fewer expanded clones and increased TCR diversity than the aged group, suggesting age selection. As age increased, observed TCR beta diversity per million T cells dropped in a roughly linear way, and a significant reduction was already evident by age 40. Observed TCR beta diversity correlated strongly with the percentage of naive T cells measured by flow cytometry. Since profiling was done on bulk unsorted PBMCs, naive and antigen-experienced compartments could not be conclusively compared.

From a lookup of the germline V gene (reference sequence), CDR1 and CDR2 are MNHNY and SVGAGI. The CDR3, cysteine through phenylalanine, is 15 amino acids long. Only the CDR3 DNA stays, 45 bases, in frame from base 1. V loses 6 bases at its end and J loses 5 bases; junction bases beyond the gene matches: 11. This clonotype was observed a few times. Its antigen remains undetermined. Qualities for individual bases were not recorded, and no much larger clone is one base off. The donors were around 39 Caucasian individuals from Russia, aged roughly 6 to 90 years, who were systemically healthy. Each donor gave ten milliliters of peripheral blood, drawn into EDTA-treated Vacutainer tubes. Ficoll-Paque density-gradient centrifugation was used to isolate PBMCs, with at least 7 million per sample. Trizol reagent was used to extract total RNA from PBMCs, with at least 5.5 micrograms per sample. For every donor, an aliquot of PBMCs went through flow cytometry to measure the percentages of naive CD45RAhigh/CD27high T cells.

Libraries came from 5' RACE. Sequenced on an Illumina HiSeq 2500. A second PCR of about 7 to 12 cycles was run with a J-beta primer mix and a sample-barcoded 5' primer. Each TCR beta cDNA molecule received a unique molecular identifier from a template-switch 5' adaptor carrying 12 random nucleotides. Each sample yielded at least 3 million CDR3-containing paired-end reads. First-strand cDNA was synthesized from all RNA with the Mint cDNA synthesis kit, primed by a TRBC-specific oligonucleotide. Following uracil-DNA glycosylase treatment, a first 18-cycle PCR with universal primers M1SS and BC2_uni_R was performed on all cDNA. The source study handled its data this way. For normalization, 1 million high-quality reads, each with a distinct molecular identifier, were randomly selected from each sample. Instead of being binned into consensus sequences, reads that shared molecular identifiers were thrown out. CDR3 identification, clonotype clustering and error correction used MiTCR with a Q25 quality threshold and the strictest error-elimination algorithm. A nonparametric unseen species model with Euler transformation was used to estimate a lower bound on total TCR beta diversity. TCRdb passed the public sequencing reads through fastp at Q25 and MiXCR, retaining productive beta sequences. Each entry is one CDR3 protein sequence, shown with its most common DNA and genes. These V and J calls originate from TCRdb's pipeline instead of the authors' own analysis. In this sample the table shows about 1.7 million distinct CDR3 sequences, roughly 27% of which occur a single time. More than 6% of the sample is taken by the ten largest.

The sequenced sample was blood. This receptor was obtained from a woman in her 30s in good health. The rearrangement joined TRBV6-6 to TRBJ1-1; 8 junctional bases match TRBD1. The sequence in DNA is TGTGCCAGCAGCGCCCCCGGACAGGGTATGACTGAAGCTTTCTTT. This codes for CASSAPGQGMTEAFF.